This T cell receptor beta chain was recovered during a study of Graves' ophthalmopathy and Graves' hyperthyroidism (dated by TCRdb to between 2018 and 2020). Regarding the complete study: Peripheral blood samples were taken at the time of initial diagnosis, before any treatment was given. TCR beta repertoire signatures were used to distinguish Graves' ophthalmopathy from Graves' hyperthyroidism and to predict progression to ophthalmopathy. In total, some 140 blood samples were TCR-sequenced: 40 to 45 ophthalmopathy, approximately 75 hyperthyroidism and roughly 17 hyperthyroidism-to-ophthalmopathy patients. To explore V-J signatures that separate ophthalmopathy from hyperthyroidism, a discovery set of about a hundred patients was enrolled, consisting of about 43 with ophthalmopathy and under 65 with stable hyperthyroidism. An independent validation cohort was composed of 18 hyperthyroidism patients and around 16 patients who later progressed from hyperthyroidism to ophthalmopathy. T-cell repertoires of thyroid tissue and blood were compared in over 5 hyperthyroidism patients. Once sampling was done, hyperthyroidism patients were given methimazole at a starting dose of 30 mg daily, while ophthalmopathy patients were given high-dose intravenous methylprednisolone. The 75 to 100 discovery patients were divided at random into training and test sets in a 7:3 ratio. Paper-wide results and their limitations: In validation, the model predicted ophthalmopathy progression with about 71% sensitivity and around 72% specificity; some 13 predicted patients were CT-confirmed with GO in a median of around 6 months. In cross-validation, the 13-signature model distinguished ophthalmopathy from stable hyperthyroidism with around 90% sensitivity and 81% to 82% specificity, while in the test set the corresponding values were 80% and 75%. Most of the expanded thyroid clonotypes with a frequency above 0.001 were also detected in blood, and it was suggested that the thyroid immune response may be reflected by blood repertoires. No statistical method was used to set the sample size in advance, and the investigators knew which group each participant was assigned to.

The table lists this clonotype with many counts. The target of this receptor is not known. No qualities accompany the bases; no much larger clone lies one base away. For repertoire sequencing, TCR beta CDR3 regions were amplified from RNA transcripts. A first-round RT-PCR used HTBI primers with the Qiagen OneStep RT-PCR kit, followed by a second-round multiplex PCR, size selection and purification. Libraries were sequenced paired-end with 100 bp reads on an Illumina HiSeq2000. For the original study's pipeline: SOAPnuke was used to process the reads, removing any read that contained adapters or uncalled bases, had a mean Phred below 15, or lacked an exact match to the constant primer or identifier. COPE v1.2.5 was used to merge the high-quality paired reads. Each unique nucleotide sequence was treated as a clonotype, and MiTCR v1.1 was used to align the clonotypes to the IMGT TRB V, D and J references. The analysis was limited to V-J combinations with a frequency above 0.0001, which together covered approximately 99% of the repertoires. For each V-J combination, a TCR clonal expansion and chaos score was defined as the ratio of F50 clonal expansion to chaos observed in the TCRdist matrix. Features were reduced by Welch's t-statistics and random forest to over 10 V-J combinations, which fed a naive Bayes classifier. The Morisita-Horn index was used to measure how similar the thyroid and blood repertoires were. TCRdb handled the public reads itself, with Q25 trimming in fastp and clone calling in MiXCR, and kept productive beta chains. Each record represents a unique CDR3 protein, reported with the most common genes and DNA among its rows. The V and J calls were not made by the authors but by TCRdb's processing. The sample records roughly 410,000 distinct CDR3 sequences, less than 20% of which are singletons. Jointly, the top ten make up roughly 7% of the sample.

Germline trimming amounts to 5 bases on V and 3 bases on J, with 6 as the count of junction bases outside the gene matches. Looking up the germline V gene yields CDR1 MGHDK and CDR2 SYGVNS. From the cysteine up to the phenylalanine, the CDR3 has a length of 14 residues. CDR3 DNA only is kept here, 42 bases in frame from base 1. Stable hyperthyroidism was defined as no progression to ophthalmopathy within 18 months of follow-up. Hyperthyroidism patients were newly diagnosed, were aged 18 to 65 years, and had a disease duration under 2 months. Anyone with other autoimmune diseases, uncontrolled infections, pregnancy or lactation was excluded from the study. Diagnosis relied on clinical symptoms, serum thyroxine, TRAb, thyroid ultrasound and orbital computed tomography. Ficoll-Paque density gradient centrifugation was used to isolate PBMCs from under 11 ml of fresh peripheral blood. Total RNA was extracted using Trizol reagent, and RNA quality was checked on an Agilent 2100 Bioanalyzer.

Sequenced input: peripheral blood. The sequence joins TRBV25-1 to TRBJ2-7; TRBD1 matches 8 bases in the middle. The receptor was derived from a woman between 18 and 29 years old with stable Graves' hyperthyroidism. Donor details come from another sample of the same person, matched by shared clones. The CDR3 region: CASSWTGRNYEQYF. The DNA sequence is given as TGTGCCAGCAGTTGGACAGGGAGGAACTACGAGCAGTACTTC.